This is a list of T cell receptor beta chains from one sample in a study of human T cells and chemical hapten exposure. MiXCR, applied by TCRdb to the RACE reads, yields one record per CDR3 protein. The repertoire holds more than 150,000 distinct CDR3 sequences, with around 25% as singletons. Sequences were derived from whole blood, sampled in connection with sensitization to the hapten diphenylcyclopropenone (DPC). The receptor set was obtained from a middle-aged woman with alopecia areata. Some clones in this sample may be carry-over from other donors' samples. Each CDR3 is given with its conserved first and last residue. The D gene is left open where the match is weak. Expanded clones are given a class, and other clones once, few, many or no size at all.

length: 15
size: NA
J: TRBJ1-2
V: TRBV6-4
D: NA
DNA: TGTGCCAGCTACTTCAGGTGGGTCCCCAGGAAAGGCTACACCTTC
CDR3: CASYFRWVPRKGYTF

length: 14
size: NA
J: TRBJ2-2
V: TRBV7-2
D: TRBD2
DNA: TGTGCCGGTGGACTAGCGCCAGAACCCGGGGAGCTGTTTTTT
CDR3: CAGGLAPEPGELFF

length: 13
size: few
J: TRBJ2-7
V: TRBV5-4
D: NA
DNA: TGTGCCAGCAGCTCCAAACTAGACTCCGAGCAGTACTTC
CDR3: CASSSKLDSEQYF

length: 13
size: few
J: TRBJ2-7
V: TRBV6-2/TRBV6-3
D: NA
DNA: TGTGCCAGCAGGAACAGCCCGGGGAACGAGCAGTACTTC
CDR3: CASRNSPGNEQYF

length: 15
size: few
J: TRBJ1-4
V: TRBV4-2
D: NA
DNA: TGTGCCAGCAGCCAAATACAGGAACCGGGGGAAAAACTGTTTTTT
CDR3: CASSQIQEPGEKLFF

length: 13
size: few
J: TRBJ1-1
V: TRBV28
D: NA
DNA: TGTGCCAGCAGTTTACCCCGGAAAGCTGAAGCTTTCTTT
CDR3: CASSLPRKAEAFF

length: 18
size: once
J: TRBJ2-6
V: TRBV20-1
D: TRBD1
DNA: TGCAGTGCTAGAGGGAGGCAAGGGGGCCTCTCTGGGGCCAACGTCCTGACTTTC
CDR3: CSARGRQGGLSGANVLTF

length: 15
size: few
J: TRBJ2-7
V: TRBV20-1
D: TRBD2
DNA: TGCAGTGCGACCCGCCCGCAGCGGGACCCCTACGAGCAGTACTTC
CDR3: CSATRPQRDPYEQYF

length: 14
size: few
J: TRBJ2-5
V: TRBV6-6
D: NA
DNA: TGTGCCAGCAGTCAACCGTTTATTCAAGAGACCCAGTACTTC
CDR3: CASSQPFIQETQYF

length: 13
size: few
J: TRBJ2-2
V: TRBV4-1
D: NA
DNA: TGCGCCAGCAGCCAAGTGGTCCCTGTGGAGCTGTTTTTT
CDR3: CASSQVVPVELFF

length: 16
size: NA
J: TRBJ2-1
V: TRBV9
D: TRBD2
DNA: TGTGCCAGCAGCGGAGGACTAGCGGGAGTGGAGAGTGAGCAGTTCTTC
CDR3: CASSGGLAGVESEQFF

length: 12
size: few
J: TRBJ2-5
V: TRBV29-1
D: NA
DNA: TGCAGCGGCGGAGCTCAACAAGGGACCCAGTACTTC
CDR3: CSGGAQQGTQYF

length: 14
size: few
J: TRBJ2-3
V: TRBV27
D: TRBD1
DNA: TGTGCCAGCAGTTGGACAGGGCCTCCAGATACGCAGTATTTT
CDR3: CASSWTGPPDTQYF

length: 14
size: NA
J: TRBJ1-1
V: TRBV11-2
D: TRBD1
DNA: TGTGCCAGCAGCGCTCCGGGACAGGGGGGAATAGCTTTCTTT
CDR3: CASSAPGQGGIAFF

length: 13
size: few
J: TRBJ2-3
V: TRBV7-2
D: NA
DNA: TGTGCCAGCAGCGATCACTACACAGATACGCAGTATTTT
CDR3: CASSDHYTDTQYF

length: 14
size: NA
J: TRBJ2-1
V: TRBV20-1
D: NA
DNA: TGCAGTGCTAGAGATCTCAAAGTAAACAATGAGCAGTTCTTC
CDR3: CSARDLKVNNEQFF

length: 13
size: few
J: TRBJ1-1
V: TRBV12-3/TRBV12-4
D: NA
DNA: TGTGCCAGCAGTCCTCCCCCGTGGAGTGAAGCTTTCTTT
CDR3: CASSPPPWSEAFF

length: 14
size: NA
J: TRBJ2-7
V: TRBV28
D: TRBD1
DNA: TGTGCCAGTTCGGTCGGGACAGCTTCCTACGAGCAGTACTTC
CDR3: CASSVGTASYEQYF

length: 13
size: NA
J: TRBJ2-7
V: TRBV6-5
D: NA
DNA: TGTGCCAGCACCCCGAGGGGGGGTAGGGAGCAGTACTTC
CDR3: CASTPRGGREQYF

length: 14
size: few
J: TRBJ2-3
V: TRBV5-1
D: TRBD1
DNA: TGCGCCAGCAGCGGGGACAGCAACACAGATACGCAGTATTTT
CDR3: CASSGDSNTDTQYF

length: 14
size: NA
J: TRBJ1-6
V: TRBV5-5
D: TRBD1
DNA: TGTGCCAGCAGCTCCCGGGACAGAGATTCACCCCTCCACTTT
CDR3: CASSSRDRDSPLHF

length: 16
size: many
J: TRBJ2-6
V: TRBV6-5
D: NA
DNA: TGTGCCAGTTCCCCGTACTTAGGGACTGGGGCCAACGTCCTGACTTTC
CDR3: CASSPYLGTGANVLTF

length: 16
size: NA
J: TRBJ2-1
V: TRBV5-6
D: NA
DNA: TGTGCCAGCAGCCCCAAAGGGGGTTTCTCCTACAATGAGCAGTTCTTC
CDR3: CASSPKGGFSYNEQFF

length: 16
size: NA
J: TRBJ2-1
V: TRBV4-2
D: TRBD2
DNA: TGTGCCAGCAGCCAAGAAGGCGGGAGCTCCTACAATGAGCAGTTCTTC
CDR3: CASSQEGGSSYNEQFF

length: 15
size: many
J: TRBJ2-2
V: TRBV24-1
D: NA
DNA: TGTGCCACCAGTGATTTGGGTCTTGATGCCGGGGAGCTGTTTTTT
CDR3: CATSDLGLDAGELFF

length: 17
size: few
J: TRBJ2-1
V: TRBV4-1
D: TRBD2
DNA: TGCGCCAGCAGCCACCCCTCTCCCAGCGGGAAGTACAATGAGCAGTTCTTC
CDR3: CASSHPSPSGKYNEQFF

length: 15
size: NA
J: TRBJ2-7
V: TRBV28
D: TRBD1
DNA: TGTGCCAGCAGTTTGCCGGACAGGGGGCTGTACGAGCAGTACTTC
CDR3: CASSLPDRGLYEQYF

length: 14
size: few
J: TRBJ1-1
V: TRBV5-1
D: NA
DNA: TGCGCCAGCAGCTCGAGGGTAATAGACACTGAAGCTTTCTTT
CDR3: CASSSRVIDTEAFF

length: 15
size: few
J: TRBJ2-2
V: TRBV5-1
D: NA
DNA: TGCGCCAGCAGCTTGGCCGTGGCTGGGGCCGGGGAGCTGTTTTTT
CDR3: CASSLAVAGAGELFF

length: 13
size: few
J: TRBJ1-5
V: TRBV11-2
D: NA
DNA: TGTGCCAGCAGTCGGTATAGCAATCAGCCCCAGCATTTT
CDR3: CASSRYSNQPQHF

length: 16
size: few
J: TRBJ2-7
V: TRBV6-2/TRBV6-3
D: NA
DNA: TGTGCCAGCAGTTACGCGAGAACCCGGACAAGCTACGAGCAGTACTTC
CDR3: CASSYARTRTSYEQYF

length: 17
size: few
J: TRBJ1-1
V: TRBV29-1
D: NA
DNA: TGCAGCGTTACCCCCGGGGGGCTCGGTCGAATGAACACTGAAGCTTTCTTT
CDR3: CSVTPGGLGRMNTEAFF

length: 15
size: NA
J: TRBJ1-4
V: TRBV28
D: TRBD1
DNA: TGTGCCAGCAGTCCCCCGAGGGGGCTCAATGAAAAACTGTTTTTT
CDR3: CASSPPRGLNEKLFF

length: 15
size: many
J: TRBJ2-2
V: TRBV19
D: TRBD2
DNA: TGTGCCAGTAGTGCCGGGACTAGTAGGTCCGGGGAGCTGTTTTTT
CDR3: CASSAGTSRSGELFF

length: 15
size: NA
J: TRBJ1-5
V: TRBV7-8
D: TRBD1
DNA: TGTGCCAGCAGCTTCGACAGGGGAGGTTGGCAGCCCCAGCATTTT
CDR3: CASSFDRGGWQPQHF

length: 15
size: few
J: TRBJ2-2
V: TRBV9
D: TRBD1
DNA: TGTGCCAGCAGCGTACGACAGGGGGTCACCGGGGAGCTGTTTTTT
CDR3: CASSVRQGVTGELFF

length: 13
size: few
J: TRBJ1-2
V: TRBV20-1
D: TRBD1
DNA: TGCAGTGCTGGGTCGGGACAGCTCTATGGCTACACCTTC
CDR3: CSAGSGQLYGYTF

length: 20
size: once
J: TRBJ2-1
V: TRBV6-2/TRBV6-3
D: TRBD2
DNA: TGTGCCAGCAGTTACAGGGAACGAAGCGGGAGGGCCCTATCATACAATGAGCAGTTCTTC
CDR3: CASSYRERSGRALSYNEQFF

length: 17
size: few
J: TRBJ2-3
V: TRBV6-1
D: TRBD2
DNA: TGTGCCAGCAGTGAAGTTTGGTCGCGGGAGAGGGGAGATACGCAGTATTTT
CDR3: CASSEVWSRERGDTQYF

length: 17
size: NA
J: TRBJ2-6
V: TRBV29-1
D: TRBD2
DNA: TGCAGCGTGGGGACCGGGACTAGCGGGACTGGGGCCGACGTCCTGACTTTC
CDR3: CSVGTGTSGTGADVLTF

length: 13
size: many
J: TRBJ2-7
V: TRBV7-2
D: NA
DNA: TGTGCCAGCAGCTACCCCAGGCGGGGCGAGCAGTACTTC
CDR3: CASSYPRRGEQYF

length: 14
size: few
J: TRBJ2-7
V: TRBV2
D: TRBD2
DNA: TGTGCCAGCATCGGACTCCCGGGGGGGAGCGAGCAGTACTTC
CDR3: CASIGLPGGSEQYF

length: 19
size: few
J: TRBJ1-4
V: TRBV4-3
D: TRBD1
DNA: TGCGCCAGCAGCCCACGTCACCCGGGACAGGCAAAGACTTCTGAAAAACTGTTTTTT
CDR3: CASSPRHPGQAKTSEKLFF

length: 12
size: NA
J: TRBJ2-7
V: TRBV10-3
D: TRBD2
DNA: TGTGCCATCAGGAAGTCAGCGGGAGGGCAGTACTTC
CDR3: CAIRKSAGGQYF

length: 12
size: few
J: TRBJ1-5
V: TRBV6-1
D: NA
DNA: TGTGCCAGCAGCGCCAGGGATCAGCCCCAGCATTTT
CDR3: CASSARDQPQHF

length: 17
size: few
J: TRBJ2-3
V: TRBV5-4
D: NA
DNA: TGTGCCAGCAGCCCCCCGGACTTACTACCTAGCACAGATACGCAGTATTTT
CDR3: CASSPPDLLPSTDTQYF

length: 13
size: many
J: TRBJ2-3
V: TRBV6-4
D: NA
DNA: TGTGCCAGCAGTGACGGGAGCACAGATACGCAGTATTTT
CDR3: CASSDGSTDTQYF

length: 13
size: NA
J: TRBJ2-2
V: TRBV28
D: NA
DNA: TGTGCCAGCAGTTTCTGGTCCGACGGGGAGCTGTTTTTT
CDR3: CASSFWSDGELFF